The 10 T cell receptor beta chains below were found in one sample sequenced in a study of spatial heterogeneity in lung cancer. Time point described: sample taken at primary tumor resection. Sequencing of whole RNA from tumor, nontumor lung or frozen PBMC involved no sorting. TCRdb independently ran MiXCR on the 5' RACE reads; one entry per CDR3 protein. The table includes some 37,000 distinct CDR3 sequences, 6% to 8% detected once. The source material was PBMCs, sampled at surgery. The receptors come from a male donor with early-stage non-small cell lung cancer.

This clonotype was recorded many times. The CDR3 nucleotides read TGTGCCAGCAGCTCCGAGAGTAGCGGATTTTCCGGGGAGCTGTTTTTT. Protein product: CASSSESSGFSGELFF. J is TRBJ2-2 and V is TRBV7-6; D may be TRBD2 (6 bases). V gave up 4 bases and J gave up 6 bases, with 18 bases separating them. The germline V gene has CDR1 SGHVS and CDR2 FNYEAQ. The CDR3 covers 16 residues. Variable domain in full (rest from reference TRBV7-6 and TRBJ2-2): GAGVSQSPRYKVTKRGQDVALRCDPISGHVSLYWYRQALGQGPEFLTYFNYEAQQDKSGLPNDRFSAERPEGSISTLTIQRTEQRDSAMYRCASSSESSGFSGELFFGEGSRLTVL.

This clonotype was found many times. The chain joins TRBV29-1 to TRBJ2-2; 8 positions match TRBD1. The CDR3 covers 13 residues. CDR1 SQVTM and CDR2 ANQGSEA come from the germline V gene. Unmatched junction bases numbered 2, after V lost 4 bases and J lost 4 bases. The CDR3 DNA sequence: TGCAGCGTTGGACAGGGGTTCACCGGGGAGCTGTTTTTT. Protein product: CSVGQGFTGELFF.

This clonotype was recorded at least ten times. The chain joins TRBV7-2 to TRBJ2-3; 8 bases match TRBD1. Looked up from germline, CDR1 is SGHTA and CDR2 is FQGNSA. After removal of 5 bases from V and 3 bases from J, the junction contained 1 base not matched to a gene. The CDR3 runs to 13 residues. The CDR3 DNA sequence: TGTGCCAGCAGCGGACAGGGAACAGATACGCAGTATTTT. It is translated as CASSGQGTDTQYF.

The chain couples TRBV7-8 to TRBJ1-3; D remains unclear. Germline values: CDR1 SGHVS, CDR2 FQNEAQ. CDR3 size: 14 residues. V gave up 5 bases and J gave up 0 bases, with 8 bases separating them. The CDR3 protein is CASSRAYSGNTIYF. CDR3 sequence (DNA): TGTGCCAGCAGCCGGGCATACTCTGGAAACACCATATATTTT.

The J gene is TRBJ2-3, the V gene TRBV27; 9 bases agree with TRBD1. The CDR3 is made up of 16 amino acids. CDR1 MNHEY and CDR2 SMNVEV come from the germline V gene (reference sequence). V lost 7 bases, J lost 5 bases, and 13 bases stayed unmatched. The CDR3 DNA follows: TGTGCCAGCAATTTCCTACAGGGGGCCGAGGGAGATACGCAGTATTTT. Translated: CASNFLQGAEGDTQYF.

This clonotype has a count of ten or more. V gene TRBV6-5 combines with J gene TRBJ1-1; D not certain. Trimming removed 8 bases from V and 0 bases from J, with 10 bases in between. The CDR3 is 13 residues long. In germline, CDR1 is MNHEY, CDR2 SVGAGI. The CDR3: CASGITMNTEAFF. Here the CDR3 DNA reads TGTGCCAGCGGGATAACAATGAACACTGAAGCTTTCTTT.

This clonotype was detected many times. V usage is TRBV19 and J usage is TRBJ1-4, with TRBD1 matching over 9 bases. The CDR3 is made up of 15 amino acids. Germline CDR1 is LNHDA and CDR2 is SQIVND (reference sequence). The V gene end was trimmed by 7 bases and the J gene end by 6 bases; junction bases not matched to a gene: 9. The DNA for the CDR3 is TGTGCCAGTACCCTAGGACAGGGGCTCGATGAAAAACTGTTTTTT. Translating it yields CASTLGQGLDEKLFF.

This clonotype appeared a few times. The rearrangement links TRBV7-2 to TRBJ1-4; TRBD1 might be the D (5 bases). Germline values: CDR1 SGHTA, CDR2 FQGNSA. The CDR3 sequence is 16 residues long. V lost 3 bases and J lost 0, with 11 bases in between. As DNA, the CDR3 is TGTGCCAGCAGCTTTTCCCCGACAGCAACTAATGAAAAACTGTTTTTT. This translates into CASSFSPTATNEKLFF.

The chain couples TRBV4-1 to TRBJ2-1, with TRBD2 matching 8 bases. Trimming took 6 bases from V and 4 from J; bases not matched to a gene: 11. The CDR3 has 16 residues. Germline V lookup: CDR1 MGHRA, CDR2 YSYEKL. CDR3 nucleotides: TGCGCCAGCAGGCCAAGAGTACTAGCGGATTACAATGAGCAGTTCTTC. The encoded protein is CASRPRVLADYNEQFF.

The gene calls are TRBV24-1 and TRBJ1-1; D may be TRBD1 (5 bases). CDR1 is KGHDR and CDR2 is SFDVKD in the germline V gene. The CDR3 consists of 13 residues. V gave up 1 base and J gave up 6 bases, with 8 bases separating them. The CDR3 nucleotides are TGTGCCACCAGTGATTTCGACAGCTCTGAAGCTTTCTTT. As protein: CATSDFDSSEAFF.